This T cell receptor (beta chain) emerged from a study of T-cell reconstitution after alpha-beta-depleted transplantation in children (dated by TCRdb to 2016 to 2018). A note on the overall study: T-cell immune reconstitution after TCRalphabeta/CD19-depleted allogeneic hematopoietic cell transplantation in children was quantitatively tracked in the study by means of TCR repertoire profiling. General findings and caveats noted by the study authors: In some patients, the high TCRbeta diversity seen at day 60 was put down to recipient T cells and intrathymic progenitors that had survived conditioning. Over the following months the frequencies of hyperexpanded clones went down, and after one year T-cell counts and TCRbeta diversity were mostly credited to newly produced T cells. The apparently early alphabetaT-cell count recovery about two months after transplant was reportedly dependent on only several hundred rapidly expanded clones derived from non-depleted graft cells.

The meaning of the sample's treatment or condition label: allogeneic hematopoietic cell transplantation with graft depleted of TCRalphabeta T cells and CD19 B cells. TCRalphabeta/CD19-depleted allogeneic hematopoietic cell grafts were given to the transplant recipients, all of whom were children. Library preparation used PCR. These reads were obtained on an Illumina HiSeq 2500. Molecular barcoding was employed in the preparation of TCR libraries, with unique molecular identifiers being used to normalize TCRbeta repertoire quantification. The public reads were reprocessed in TCRdb via fastp at Q25 and MiXCR, keeping in-frame beta chains. Under each unique CDR3 protein, matching rows form one entry showing the most common genes and DNA. Present in this sample are roughly 490,000 distinct CDR3 sequences, approximately 10% of which were seen just once. The ten top clones hold around 15% of the sample.

As concerns this clonotype: Its cognate antigen has yet to be identified. There are no base qualities to consult, and no much larger clone falls within one base.

Including cysteine and phenylalanine, the CDR3 has 23 amino acids. Kept here is only the CDR3 DNA, which spans 69 bases and is read in frame from base 1. Via the germline V gene, CDR1 is MGHDK and CDR2 SYGVNS. V drops 6 bases and J drops 2 bases, leaving 39 bases in between. The sequence joins TRBV25-1 to TRBJ2-3; the D segment could be TRBD2, given 7 matching bases. This clonotype originated in a female patient aged 2-15 years who had a stem cell transplant for aplastic anemia, so the T cells may come from the graft donor. The sequenced sample was PBMCs, mostly from graft donor cells, obtained 180 days after TCRalphabeta/CD19-depleted stem cell transplant. The CDR3 here reads CASSPALGVGGRNPGGHTDTQYF. The sequence in DNA is TGTGCCAGCAGCCCCGCGCTGGGTGTGGGCGGGAGAAATCCTGGGGGCCACACAGATACGCAGTATTTT.